This T cell receptor delta chain was recorded in a study of Vδ1+ human thymocytes (dated by TCRdb to 2017 to 2018). Describing the broader study: As a data resource, the study described the mRNA-level TRG and TRD CDR3 repertoires found in highly purified Vdelta1+ thymocytes taken from young children. Validation of the multiplex-based CDR3 amplicon strategy against 5'RACE-based CDR3 amplicon generation methods had been performed previously.

A note on this clone: The antigen this receptor binds is unknown. Base qualities were left out, and no much larger clone turns up one base away.

Thymic samples were depleted of alphabeta T cells, then CD3+ TCRVdelta1+ TCRVdelta2- thymocytes were FACS-sorted. The purity of the sorted Vdelta1+ thymocytes was between roughly 98% and 99.6%. Thymic specimens were obtained from 8 paediatric patients, aged from about 5 days to 16 months, who were undergoing corrective cardiac surgery. Thymic tissue was dispersed and mononuclear cells isolated on a Histopaque-1077 density gradient. For staining, the antibodies used were anti-TCRVdelta1 clone TS8.2, anti-TCRVdelta2 clone B6, anti-CD3 clone HIT3a and anti-TCRalphabeta clone IP26. V lost 0 bases and J lost 6 bases, and the count of bases not matched to a germline gene is 27. The CDR3 sequence holds 22 residues, the cysteine and phenylalanine included. CDR3 DNA is the only sequence kept; it has 66 bases, read in frame from the first base. CDR1 and CDR2, looked up from the germline V gene, are TSWWSYY and QGS.

RNA extraction was carried out with the RNeasy mini kit, and reverse transcription was then done using Superscript III. CDR3 amplicons were produced by multiplex PCR using pooled V-gene forward primers and a constant-region reverse primer with Illumina adaptor overhangs. Amplicons were gel-purified, then indexed with Nextera index primers over around 8 extra PCR cycles and purified with AMPure XP beads. The libraries were sequenced on an Illumina MiSeq using paired-end 250 bp reads, dual indexing and an approximately 20% PhiX spike-in. The original pipeline was this. Read quality was checked with FastQC, and TRG read pairs were merged using ea-utils fastq-join. IMGT/HighV-QUEST was used to annotate the sequences, only productive sequences with an unambiguous V-gene assignment were kept, and clonotypes were defined as sequences sharing an identical CDR3 sequence. For downstream analysis, the tools were VDJtools 1.1.1, tcR 2.2.3, Treemap and vegan Shannon diversity in R 3.4.4. After TCRdb called clones again from the public reads with CATT, rows with identical DNA were merged. Clone size and V and J calls follow TCRdb, not the original study. The sample profile shows roughly 76,000 delta-chain clones; more than 30% of them were found once. Approximately 0.3% of the sample belongs to the ten largest clones.

On the study overall, not on this receptor specifically: Even though sort purity was high, around 18% of thymic TRD sequences were Vdelta2 (and few were Vdelta3), which was not the case for the peripheral blood Vdelta1+ controls. Donors shared many TRG clonotypes (up to roughly 6.9x10^3), but TRD repertoires were essentially private, with at most 130 shared. The thymic TRG and TRD repertoires appeared highly polyclonal, with Gaussian CDR3 length distributions, in contrast to the oligoclonal repertoires of peripheral blood. Because unexpected Vdelta2 sequences could lead to misinterpretation of bulk repertoire data, the authors recommended using highly purified populations and validating at the single-cell level. Because no clustering by age or sex was seen, donors were not stratified by age or sex in the analyses.

The TCR originated in a boy under two years old who had congenital heart surgery. The sequencing input was Vdelta1+ gamma-delta thymocytes from the thymus. The cell subset or site label, as the study defines it: FACS-sorted CD3+ TCRalphabeta- TCRVdelta1+ TCRVdelta2- thymocytes. The sequence links TRDV1 to TRDJ1, with 8 bases aligning to TRDD3. The CDR3 region reads CALGELLPSYGTGGPVGYKLIF. The DNA is TGTGCTCTTGGGGAACTCCTACCCTCCTACGGTACTGGGGGTCCAGTGGGATATAAACTCATCTTT.